Shown below are 8 T cell receptor beta chains from a single sample sequenced in a study of blood T cell repertoires in COVID-19. TCRdb's copy holds only in-frame clones and misses some; the assay was immunoSEQ multiplex PCR. Of about 250,000 clones listed, approximately 85% are singletons. The sample consisted of peripheral blood. The origin of the receptors is a woman older than 75 with COVID-19, enrolled during active disease.

This CDR3 reads CASSHRLTEAFF. The CDR3 DNA follows: TGTGCCAGCAGTCACAGGCTCACTGAAGCTTTCTTT. This rearrangement joins TRBV6-5 to TRBJ1-1; D may be TRBD1 (5 bases). Germline V CDR1 and CDR2: MNHEY, SVGAGI. The length of the CDR3 is 12 residues. Trimming stripped 5 bases from V and 4 bases from J, with 8 bases between.

The chain has TRBV28 and TRBJ1-4; perhaps TRBD1 as D (6 bases). V lost 6 bases, J lost 2 bases, and 16 bases lay in between. Germline CDR1 is MDHEN and CDR2 is SYDVKM. This CDR3 has 16 residues. As DNA, the CDR3 is TGTGCCAGCAGCACCCTACCTGGACAGACTAATGAAAAACTGTTTTTT. Amino acid sequence: CASSTLPGQTNEKLFF.

V and J are TRBV6-2 or TRBV6-3 and TRBJ2-3; 8 positions agree with TRBD2. The CDR3 totals 17 residues. Germline CDR1 is MNHEY and CDR2 is SVGEGT. Trimming removed 2 bases from V and 2 bases from J; junction bases left unmatched: 9. The CDR3 is CASSYPLERGYTDTQYF. Written as DNA, the CDR3 is TGTGCCAGCAGTTACCCCCTTGAGCGGGGGTACACAGATACGCAGTATTTT.

This clone was seen a single time. The CDR3 protein is CASSEGVFSDSSYEQYV. The CDR3 bases are TGTGCCAGCAGTGAAGGGGTATTTAGTGACAGCTCCTACGAGCAGTACGTC. The J gene is TRBJ2-7, the V gene TRBV2; tentatively, D is TRBD1 (5 bases). The V end was cut by 1 base, the J end by 0 bases, with 16 bases between. This CDR3 comprises 17 residues. The germline V gene has CDR1 SNHLY and CDR2 FYNNEI.

As DNA, the CDR3 is TGTGCCTGGAGTGCCTTGGGGGGAAATAATTCACCCCTCCACTTT. The encoded protein is CAWSALGGNNSPLHF. The chain links TRBV30 to TRBJ1-6; D might be TRBD1 (5 bases). The V gene lost 1 base and the J gene lost 5 bases, with 12 bases spanning the gap. From germline, CDR1 is GTSNPN and CDR2 SVGIG (reference sequence). The CDR3 runs 15 residues.

The rearrangement joins TRBV30 to TRBJ1-5, with TRBD1 matching over 7 bases. In germline, CDR1 is GTSNPN, CDR2 SVGIG (reference sequence). The CDR3 contains 14 residues. CDR3 protein: CAGRSTGLNQPQHF. The CDR3 nucleotides are TGTGCAGGTCGATCGACAGGGCTGAATCAGCCCCAGCATTTT.

The gene calls are TRBV5-6 and TRBJ1-5, with 7 positions matching TRBD1. Germline CDR1 is SGHDT and CDR2 is YYEEEE. Losses at the gene ends were 0 bases for V and 3 bases for J; bases not matched to a gene: 6. CDR3 length: 16 residues. CDR3 DNA: TGTGCCAGCAGCTTGGGAACAGGGGAAATCAATCAGCCCCAGCATTTT. Its protein is CASSLGTGEINQPQHF.

The chain has TRBV14 and TRBJ1-1; D perhaps matches TRBD1 (5 bases). Germline V CDR1 and CDR2: SGHDN, FVKESK. The CDR3 is 15 residues long. Trimming took off 2 bases at V and 4 bases at J, with 14 bases between the two ends. In nucleotides, the CDR3 is TGTGCCAGCAGCCAATGGCAGGGCAGTGCCACTGAAGCTTTCTTT. Translated: CASSQWQGSATEAFF.